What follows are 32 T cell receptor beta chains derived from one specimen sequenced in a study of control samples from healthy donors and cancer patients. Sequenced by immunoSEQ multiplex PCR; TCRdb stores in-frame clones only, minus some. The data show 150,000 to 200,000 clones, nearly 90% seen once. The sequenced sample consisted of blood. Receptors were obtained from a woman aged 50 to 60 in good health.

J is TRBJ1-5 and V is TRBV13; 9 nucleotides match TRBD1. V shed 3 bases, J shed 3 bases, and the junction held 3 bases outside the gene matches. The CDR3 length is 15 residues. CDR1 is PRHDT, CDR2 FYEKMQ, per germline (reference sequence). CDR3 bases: TGTGCCAGCAGCTTGGGGACAGGGTTCAATCAGCCCCAGCATTTT. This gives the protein CASSLGTGFNQPQHF.

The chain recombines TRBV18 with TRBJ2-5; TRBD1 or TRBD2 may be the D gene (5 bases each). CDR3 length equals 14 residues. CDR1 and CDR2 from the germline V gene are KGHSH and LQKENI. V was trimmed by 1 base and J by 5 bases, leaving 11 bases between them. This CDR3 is CASSPQGRPETQYF. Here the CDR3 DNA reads TGTGCCAGCTCACCACAGGGACGCCCGGAGACCCAGTACTTC.

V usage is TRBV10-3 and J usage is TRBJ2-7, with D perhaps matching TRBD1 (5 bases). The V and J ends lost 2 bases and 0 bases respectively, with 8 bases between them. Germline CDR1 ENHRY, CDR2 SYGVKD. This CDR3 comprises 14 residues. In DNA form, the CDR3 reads TGTGCCATCAGTGAGGGACAAGCCTCCTACGAGCAGTACTTC. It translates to CAISEGQASYEQYF.

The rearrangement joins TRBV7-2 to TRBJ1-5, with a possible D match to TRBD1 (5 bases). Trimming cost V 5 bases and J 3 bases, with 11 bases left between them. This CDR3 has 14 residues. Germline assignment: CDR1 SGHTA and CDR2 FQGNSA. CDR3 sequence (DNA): TGTGCCAGCAGCGTAGGGGACCTCAATCAGCCCCAGCATTTT. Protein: CASSVGDLNQPQHF.

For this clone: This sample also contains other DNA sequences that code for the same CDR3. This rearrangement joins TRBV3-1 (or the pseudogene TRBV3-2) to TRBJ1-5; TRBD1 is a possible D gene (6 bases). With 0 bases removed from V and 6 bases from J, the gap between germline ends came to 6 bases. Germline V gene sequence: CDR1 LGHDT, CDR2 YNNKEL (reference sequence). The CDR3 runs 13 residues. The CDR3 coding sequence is TGTGCCAGCAGCCAAGACAGGGGTCAGCCCCAGCATTTT. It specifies CASSQDRGQPQHF.

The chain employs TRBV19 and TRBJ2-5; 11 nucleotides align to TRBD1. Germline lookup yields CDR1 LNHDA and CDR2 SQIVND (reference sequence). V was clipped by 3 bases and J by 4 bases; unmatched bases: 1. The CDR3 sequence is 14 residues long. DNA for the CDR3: TGTGCCAGTAGTATGGACAGGGGGCTAGAGACCCAGTACTTC. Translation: CASSMDRGLETQYF.

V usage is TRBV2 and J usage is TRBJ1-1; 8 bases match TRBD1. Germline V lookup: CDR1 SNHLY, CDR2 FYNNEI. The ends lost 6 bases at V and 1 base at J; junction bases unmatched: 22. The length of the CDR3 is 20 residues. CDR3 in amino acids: CASSPAGQGPDIHPNTEAFF. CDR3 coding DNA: TGTGCCAGCAGCCCAGCCGGACAGGGTCCCGATATCCATCCGAACACTGAAGCTTTCTTT.

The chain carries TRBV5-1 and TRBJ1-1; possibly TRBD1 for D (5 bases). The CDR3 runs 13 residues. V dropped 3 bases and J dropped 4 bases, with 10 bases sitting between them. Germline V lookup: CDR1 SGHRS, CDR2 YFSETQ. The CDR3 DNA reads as TGCGCCAGCAGCTGGGACTTAAGCACTGAAGCTTTCTTT. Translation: CASSWDLSTEAFF.

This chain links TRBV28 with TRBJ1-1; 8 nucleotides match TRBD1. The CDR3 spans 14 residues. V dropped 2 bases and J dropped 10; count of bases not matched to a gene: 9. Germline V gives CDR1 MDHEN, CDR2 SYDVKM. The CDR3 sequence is CASSLPDRELRAFF. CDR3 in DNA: TGTGCCAGCAGTTTACCGGACAGGGAACTTAGAGCTTTCTTT. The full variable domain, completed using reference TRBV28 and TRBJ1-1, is DVKVTQSSRYLVKRTGEKVFLECVQDMDHENMFWYRQDPGLGLRLIYFSYDVKMKEKGDIPEGYSVSREKKERFSLILESASTNQTSMYLCASSLPDRELRAFFGQGTRLTVV.

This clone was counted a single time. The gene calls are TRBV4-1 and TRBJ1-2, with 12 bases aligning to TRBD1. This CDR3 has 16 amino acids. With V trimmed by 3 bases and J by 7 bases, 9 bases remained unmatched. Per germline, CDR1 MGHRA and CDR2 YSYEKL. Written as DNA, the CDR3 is TGCGCCAGCAGCCACAGCCCGGGACAGGGGGCTGGTGGCTACACCTTC. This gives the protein CASSHSPGQGAGGYTF.

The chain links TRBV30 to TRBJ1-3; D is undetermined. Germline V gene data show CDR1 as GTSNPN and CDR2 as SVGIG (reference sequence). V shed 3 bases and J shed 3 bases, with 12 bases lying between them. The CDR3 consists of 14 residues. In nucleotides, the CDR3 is TGTGCCTGGAGGATCAGGATGTATGGAAACACCATATATTTT. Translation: CAWRIRMYGNTIYF. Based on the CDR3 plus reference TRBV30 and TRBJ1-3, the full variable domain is SQTIHQWPATLVQPVGSPLSLECTVEGTSNPNLYWYRQAAGRGLQLLFYSVGIGQISSEVPQNLSASRPQDRQFILSSKKLLLSDSGFYLCAWRIRMYGNTIYFGEGSWLTVV.

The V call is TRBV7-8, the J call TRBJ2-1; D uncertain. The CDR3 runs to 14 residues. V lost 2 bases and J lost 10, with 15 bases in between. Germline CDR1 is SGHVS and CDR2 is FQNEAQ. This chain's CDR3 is CASSLLILTGEQFF. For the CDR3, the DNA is TGTGCCAGCAGCTTACTGATCTTGACTGGAGAGCAGTTCTTC.

The CDR3 reads CASSSPGQVNTEAFF. DNA for the CDR3: TGTGCCAGCAGTTCACCGGGACAGGTGAACACTGAAGCTTTCTTT. The gene calls are TRBV28 and TRBJ1-1; the match to TRBD1 covers 8 bases. The germline gives CDR1 MDHEN, CDR2 SYDVKM. V dropped 4 bases and J dropped 0; count of bases not matched to a gene: 4. There are 15 residues in the CDR3. The full variable domain, rest sourced from reference TRBV28 and TRBJ1-1, is DVKVTQSSRYLVKRTGEKVFLECVQDMDHENMFWYRQDPGLGLRLIYFSYDVKMKEKGDIPEGYSVSREKKERFSLILESASTNQTSMYLCASSSPGQVNTEAFFGQGTRLTVV.

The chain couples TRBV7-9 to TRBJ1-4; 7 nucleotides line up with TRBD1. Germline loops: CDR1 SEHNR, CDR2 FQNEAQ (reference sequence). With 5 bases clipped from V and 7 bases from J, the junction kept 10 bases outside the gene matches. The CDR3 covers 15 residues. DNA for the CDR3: TGTGCCAGCAGCATCAACAGGGGCGGGAGTGAAAAACTGTTTTTT. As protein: CASSINRGGSEKLFF. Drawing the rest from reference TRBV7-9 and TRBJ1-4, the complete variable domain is DTGVSQNPRHKITKRGQNVTFRCDPISEHNRLYWYRQTLGQGPEFLTYFQNEAQLEKSRLLSDRFSAERPKGSFSTLEIQRTEQGDSAMYLCASSINRGGSEKLFFGSGTQLSVL.

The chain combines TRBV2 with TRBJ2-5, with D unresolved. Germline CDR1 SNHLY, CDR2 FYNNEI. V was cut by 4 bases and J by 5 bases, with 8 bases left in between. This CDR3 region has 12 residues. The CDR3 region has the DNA TGTGCCAGCAGTGGACCTGCGGAGACCCAGTACTTC. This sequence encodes CASSGPAETQYF.

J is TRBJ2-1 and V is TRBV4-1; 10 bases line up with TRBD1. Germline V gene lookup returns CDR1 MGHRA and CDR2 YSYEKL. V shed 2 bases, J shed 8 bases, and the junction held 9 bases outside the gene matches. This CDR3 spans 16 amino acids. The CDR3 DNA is TGCGCCAGCAGCCAATTCGACAGGGGGCGATTGGATGAGCAGTTCTTC. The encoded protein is CASSQFDRGRLDEQFF.

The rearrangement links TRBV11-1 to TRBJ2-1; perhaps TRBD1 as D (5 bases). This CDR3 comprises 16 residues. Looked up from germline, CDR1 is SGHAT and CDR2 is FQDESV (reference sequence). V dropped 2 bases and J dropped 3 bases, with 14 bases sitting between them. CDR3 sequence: CASSLFTRAYYNEQFF. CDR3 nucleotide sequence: TGTGCCAGCAGCTTATTTACCAGGGCCTACTACAATGAGCAGTTCTTC.

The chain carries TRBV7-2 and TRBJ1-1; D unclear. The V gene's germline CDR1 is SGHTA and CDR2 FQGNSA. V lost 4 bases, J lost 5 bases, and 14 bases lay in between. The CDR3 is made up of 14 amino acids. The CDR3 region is CASSSRTVRTEAFF. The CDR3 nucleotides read TGTGCCAGCAGCTCCCGGACGGTGCGGACTGAAGCTTTCTTT.

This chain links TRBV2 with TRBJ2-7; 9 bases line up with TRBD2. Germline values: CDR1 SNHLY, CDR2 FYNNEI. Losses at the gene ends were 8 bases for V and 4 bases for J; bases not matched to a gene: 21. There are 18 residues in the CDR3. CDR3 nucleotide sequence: TGTGCCAGCCGGTTCAAATTAGGGGGTGGACTAGCGCTTTACGAGCAGTACTTC. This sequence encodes CASRFKLGGGLALYEQYF.

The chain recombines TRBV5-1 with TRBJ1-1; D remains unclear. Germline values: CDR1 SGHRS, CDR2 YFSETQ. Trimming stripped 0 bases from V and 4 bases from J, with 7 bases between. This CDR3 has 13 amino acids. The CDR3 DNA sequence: TGCGCCAGCAGCTTGGAAAGCTCCACTGAAGCTTTCTTT. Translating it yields CASSLESSTEAFF.

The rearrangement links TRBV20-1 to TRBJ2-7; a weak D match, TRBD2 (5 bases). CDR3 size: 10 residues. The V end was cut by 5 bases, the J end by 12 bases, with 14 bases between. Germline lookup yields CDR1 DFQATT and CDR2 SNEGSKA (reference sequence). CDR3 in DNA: TGCAGTGCTGCCGGCGCGCGGGTGTACTTC. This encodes CSAAGARVYF.

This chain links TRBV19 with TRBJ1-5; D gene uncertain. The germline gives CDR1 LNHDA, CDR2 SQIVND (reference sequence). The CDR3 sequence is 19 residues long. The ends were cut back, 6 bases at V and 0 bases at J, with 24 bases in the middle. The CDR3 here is CASSPQLLAAIYSNQPQHF. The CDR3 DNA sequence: TGTGCCAGTAGCCCCCAACTATTGGCAGCCATATATAGCAATCAGCCCCAGCATTTT.

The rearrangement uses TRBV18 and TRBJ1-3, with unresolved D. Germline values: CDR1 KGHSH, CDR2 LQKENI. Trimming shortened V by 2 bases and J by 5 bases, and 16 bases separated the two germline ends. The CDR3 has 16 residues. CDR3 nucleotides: TGTGCCAGCTCACCAGTTTTGCAGCAGCGCCGAAACACCATATATTTT. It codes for CASSPVLQQRRNTIYF.

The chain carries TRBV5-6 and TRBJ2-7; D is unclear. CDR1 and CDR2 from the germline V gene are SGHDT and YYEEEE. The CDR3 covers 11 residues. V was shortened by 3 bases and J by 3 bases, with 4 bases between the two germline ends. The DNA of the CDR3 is TGTGCCAGCAGCTCATACTACGAGCAGTACTTC. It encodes CASSSYYEQYF.

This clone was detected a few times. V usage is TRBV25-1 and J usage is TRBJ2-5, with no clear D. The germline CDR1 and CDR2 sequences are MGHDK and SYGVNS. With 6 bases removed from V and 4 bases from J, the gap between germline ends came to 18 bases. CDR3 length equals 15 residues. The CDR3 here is CASSPAAPLGETQYF. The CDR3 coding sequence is TGTGCCAGCAGCCCCGCGGCCCCCCTGGGAGAGACCCAGTACTTC.

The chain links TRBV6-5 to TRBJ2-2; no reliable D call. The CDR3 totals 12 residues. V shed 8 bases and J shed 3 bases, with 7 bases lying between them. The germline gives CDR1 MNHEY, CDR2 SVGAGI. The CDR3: CASVGYTGELFF. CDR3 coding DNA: TGTGCCAGCGTCGGGTACACCGGGGAGCTGTTTTTT.

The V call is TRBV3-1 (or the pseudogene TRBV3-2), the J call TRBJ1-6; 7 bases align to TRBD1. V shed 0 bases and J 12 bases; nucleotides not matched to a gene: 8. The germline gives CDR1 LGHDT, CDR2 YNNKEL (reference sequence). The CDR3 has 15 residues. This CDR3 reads CASSQEGGGVRPLHF. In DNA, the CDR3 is TGTGCCAGCAGCCAAGAGGGAGGGGGCGTCAGACCCCTCCACTTT.

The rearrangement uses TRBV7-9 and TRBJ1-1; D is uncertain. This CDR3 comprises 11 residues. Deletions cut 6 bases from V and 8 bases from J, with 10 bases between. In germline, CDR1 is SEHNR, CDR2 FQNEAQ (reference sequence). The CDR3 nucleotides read TGTGCCAGCAGTAAAGATTCGGAAGCTTTCTTT. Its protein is CASSKDSEAFF.

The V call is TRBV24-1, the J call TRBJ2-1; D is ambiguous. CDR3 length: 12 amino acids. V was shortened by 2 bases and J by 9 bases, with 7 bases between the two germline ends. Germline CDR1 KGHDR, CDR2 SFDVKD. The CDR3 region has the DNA TGTGCCACCAGTGATTATGGTGGTGAGCAGTTCTTC. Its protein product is CATSDYGGEQFF.

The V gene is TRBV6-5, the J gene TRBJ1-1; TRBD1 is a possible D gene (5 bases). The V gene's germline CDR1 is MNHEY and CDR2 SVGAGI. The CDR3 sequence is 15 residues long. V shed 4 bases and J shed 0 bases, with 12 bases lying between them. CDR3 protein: CASSFSREVNTEAFF. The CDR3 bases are TGTGCCAGCAGTTTCTCCAGGGAGGTGAACACTGAAGCTTTCTTT.

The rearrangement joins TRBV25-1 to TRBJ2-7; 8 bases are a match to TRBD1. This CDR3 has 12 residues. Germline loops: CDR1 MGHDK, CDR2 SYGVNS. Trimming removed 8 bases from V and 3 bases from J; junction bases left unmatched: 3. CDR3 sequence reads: CASVGQGYEQYF. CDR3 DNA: TGTGCCAGCGTCGGACAGGGCTACGAGCAGTACTTC.

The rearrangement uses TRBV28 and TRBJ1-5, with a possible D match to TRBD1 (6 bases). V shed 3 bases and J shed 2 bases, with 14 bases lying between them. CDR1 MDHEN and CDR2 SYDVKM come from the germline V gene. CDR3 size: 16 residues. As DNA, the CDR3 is TGTGCCAGCAGTTTCGGGGGGCGCGGGGGCAATCAGCCCCAGCATTTT. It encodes CASSFGGRGGNQPQHF.